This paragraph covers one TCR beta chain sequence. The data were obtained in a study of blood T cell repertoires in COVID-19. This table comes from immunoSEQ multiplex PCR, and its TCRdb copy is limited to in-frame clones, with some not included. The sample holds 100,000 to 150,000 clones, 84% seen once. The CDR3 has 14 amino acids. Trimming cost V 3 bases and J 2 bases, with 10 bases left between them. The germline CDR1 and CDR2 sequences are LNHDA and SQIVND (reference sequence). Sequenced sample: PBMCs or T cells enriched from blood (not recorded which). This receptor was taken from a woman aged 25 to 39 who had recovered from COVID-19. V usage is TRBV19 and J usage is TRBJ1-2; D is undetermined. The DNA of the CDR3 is TGTGCCAGTAGTATTGCGGCGGCCAACTATGGCTACACCTTC. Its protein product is CASSIAAANYGYTF.